These 11 T cell receptor beta chains came from one sample sequenced in a study of blood T cells in healthy people across ages. Using a J-beta primer mix together with a sample-barcoded 5' primer, a second PCR was run for roughly 7 to 11 cycles. One entry per CDR3 protein, called by TCRdb with MiXCR from the 5' RACE reads. This sample yields 1.5 million to 2 million distinct CDR3 sequences, of which around 40% are seen a single time; approximately 22% belongs to the top ten. The specimen sequenced was blood. Receptor source: a human donor in good health.

J is TRBJ1-2 and V is TRBV30; D is undetermined. The CDR3 has 12 amino acids. Germline CDR1 GTSNPN, CDR2 SVGIG (reference sequence). Trimming took off 4 bases at V and 9 bases at J, with 15 bases between the two ends. CDR3 sequence: CAWNIGRLSYTF. The CDR3 DNA is TGTGCCTGGAACATCGGGCGGCTTAGCTACACCTTC.

In nucleotides, the CDR3 is TGTGCCAGCGAATTCAACAGGGAATCTGGGGCCAACGTCCTGACTTTC. Residues: CASEFNRESGANVLTF. The chain recombines TRBV28 with TRBJ2-6; D is perhaps TRBD1 (6 bases). There are 16 residues in the CDR3. Germline-derived CDR1 and CDR2 are MDHEN and SYDVKM. V was trimmed by 8 bases and J by 1 base, leaving 15 bases between them.

This clonotype has a handful of counts. The V and J genes are TRBV6-2 or TRBV6-3 and TRBJ1-5, with TRBD1 as a possible D gene (5 bases). The CDR3 totals 15 residues. The germline gives CDR1 MNHEY, CDR2 SVGEGT. Trimming removed 2 bases at V and 3 bases at J, with 11 bases between. DNA of the CDR3: TGTGCCAGCAGTTACAGGGGTCGATACAATCAGCCCCAGCATTTT. It codes for CASSYRGRYNQPQHF.

This clonotype showed up just a few times. The chain joins TRBV29-1 to TRBJ2-3; D might be TRBD1 or TRBD2, each matching 5 bases. Germline assignment: CDR1 SQVTM and CDR2 ANQGSEA. The CDR3 consists of 14 residues. This CDR3 reads CRVRGTTPTDTQYF. The CDR3 DNA reads as TGCAGAGTTAGAGGGACCACACCGACAGATACGCAGTATTTT.

This clonotype was observed a handful of times. The chain links TRBV27 to TRBJ2-1; D might be TRBD1 (5 bases). Germline V lookup: CDR1 MNHEY, CDR2 SMNVEV (reference sequence). The V end was cut by 3 bases, the J end by 6 bases, with 12 bases between. This CDR3 region has 14 residues. CDR3 bases: TGTGCCAGCAGTTTCTCAGACAGAACCAATGAGCAGTTCTTC. This translates into CASSFSDRTNEQFF.

Concerning this clonotype itself: Without the conserved terminal phenylalanine or tryptophan, this CDR3 likely stems from a read error. The chain carries TRBV5-1 and TRBJ2-7; TRBD1 aligns across 10 bases. V shed 4 bases and J 5 bases; nucleotides not matched to a gene: 6. CDR3 length equals 14 residues. Looked up from germline, CDR1 is SGHRS and CDR2 is YFSETQ. CDR3 sequence: CASSPGTGEHEQYL. CDR3 DNA: TGCGCCAGCAGCCCCGGGACAGGGGAACACGAGCAGTACCTC.

This clonotype has more than one count but fewer than ten. DNA of the CDR3: TGTGCCAGCAGCTTTAGCAGGGTAGTTAGAGTCTACGAGCAGTACTTC. This sequence encodes CASSFSRVVRVYEQYF. The chain has TRBV7-2 and TRBJ2-7; possibly TRBD1 for D (5 bases). V was clipped by 3 bases and J by 3 bases, with 18 bases between them. CDR1 is SGHTA, CDR2 FQGNSA, per germline. This CDR3 is built from 16 residues. The variable domain in full, with the rest retrieved from reference TRBV7-2 and TRBJ2-7, is GAGVSQSPSNKVTEKGKDVELRCDPISGHTALYWYRQSLGQGLEFLIYFQGNSAPDKSGLPSDRFSAERTGGSVSTLTIQRTQQEDSAVYLCASSFSRVVRVYEQYFGPGTRLTVT.

The chain has TRBV6-2 or TRBV6-3 and TRBJ2-1; D is unclear. This CDR3 is 11 amino acids long. Between the trimmed V and J ends, which lost 5 bases and 10 bases, there was a span of 9 bases. Germline values: CDR1 MNHEY, CDR2 SVGEGT. The CDR3 region has the DNA TGTGCCAGCAGTCCGACTCTGGAGCAGTTCTTC. Protein sequence: CASSPTLEQFF.

This sequence joins TRBV10-3 and TRBJ2-1, with D maybe TRBD2 (6 bases). Per germline, CDR1 ENHRY and CDR2 SYGVKD. V dropped 5 bases and J dropped 5 bases, with 10 bases sitting between them. CDR3 size: 13 residues. Written as DNA, the CDR3 is TGTGCCATCAGTACAGGAGGGAACAATGAGCAGTTCTTC. Encoded protein: CAISTGGNNEQFF.

The rearrangement uses TRBV11-3 and TRBJ2-1; D is uncertain. Germline CDR1 is SGHNT and CDR2 is YENEEA. This CDR3 contains 13 residues. V lost 3 bases and J lost 12, with 15 bases in between. The CDR3 reads CASSLRDPEPQFF. The DNA for the CDR3 is TGTGCCAGCAGCTTGAGAGACCCCGAACCGCAGTTCTTC.

The chain carries TRBV6-6 and TRBJ2-1, with D possibly being TRBD2 (5 bases). This CDR3 region has 14 residues. V dropped 2 bases and J dropped 5 bases, with 10 bases sitting between them. CDR1 is MNHNY, CDR2 SVGAGI, per germline (reference sequence). As DNA, the CDR3 is TGTGCCAGCAGTTACCCGGGAAAAGACAATGAGCAGTTCTTC. Protein product: CASSYPGKDNEQFF.